This T cell receptor beta chain was documented in a study of response to subunit inactivated influenza vaccine. This clonotype has ten or more counts. Its target is unknown. One end of the junction fails to match germline, which may point to a read error. CDR3 length: 13 amino acids. Germline assignment: CDR1 SGHVS and CDR2 FNYEAQ. MiXCR, applied by TCRdb to the RT-PCR reads, yields one record per CDR3 protein. The repertoire holds under 750,000 distinct CDR3 sequences, with about 12% as singletons. Study findings and constraints: Each seasonal influenza vaccination recruits few new T cells, the authors suggested.

The J gene is TRBJ2-7, the V gene TRBV7-6; D remains unclear. The sample here was PBMCs from blood, taken on the day of vaccination. This clonotype originated in a man aged 45-65 years who received an inactivated influenza vaccine. This CDR3 reads CASSLARSYEQYF. CDR3 bases: TGTGCCAGCAGTTTAGCCCGGTCCTACGAGCAGTACTTC.